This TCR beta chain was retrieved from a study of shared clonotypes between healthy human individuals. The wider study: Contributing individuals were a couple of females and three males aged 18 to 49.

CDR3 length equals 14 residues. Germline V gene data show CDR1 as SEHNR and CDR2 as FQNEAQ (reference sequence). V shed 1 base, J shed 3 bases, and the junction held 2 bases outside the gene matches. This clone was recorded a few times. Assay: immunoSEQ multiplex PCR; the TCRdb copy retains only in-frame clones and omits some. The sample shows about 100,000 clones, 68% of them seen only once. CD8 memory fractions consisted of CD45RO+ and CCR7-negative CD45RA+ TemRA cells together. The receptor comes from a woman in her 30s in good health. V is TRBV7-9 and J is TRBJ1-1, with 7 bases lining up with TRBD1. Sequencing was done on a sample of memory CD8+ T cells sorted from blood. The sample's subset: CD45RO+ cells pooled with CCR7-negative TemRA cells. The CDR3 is CASSLGQGDTEAFF. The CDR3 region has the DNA TGTGCCAGCAGCTTAGGACAGGGAGACACTGAAGCTTTCTTT.